The clone carrying this TCR beta chain was detected only a few times. Its antigen is unidentified. The read ends 3 residues shy of where the CDR3 ends; the end is completed using the germline J gene. Diagnosis required reduced IgG, IgA and/or IgM with specific antibody deficiency. No CVID subject was ill or on immunomodulatory drugs when sampled. Method: immunoSEQ multiplex PCR; TCRdb's copy keeps in-frame clones and lacks some. The sample holds more than 9,000 clones, and no clone turns up only once. This record belongs to a study of T cell clonality in common variable immunodeficiency. Findings of the study overall: In common variable immunodeficiency, TCR beta chains reportedly carried fewer deletions and N-nucleotide insertions. Shared TCRbeta clones were fewer between CVID subjects than controls.

The CDR3 contains 15 residues. From germline, CDR1 is LNHDA and CDR2 SQIVND (reference sequence). Trimming took 6 bases from V and 6 from J; bases not matched to a gene: 10. The V call is TRBV19, the J call TRBJ2-2; 7 nucleotides line up with TRBD1. The sample taken for sequencing was peripheral blood mononuclear cells. This receptor was taken from a human donor with common variable immunodeficiency. CDR3 DNA (partial): TGTGCCAGTAGGGGACAGCCCCAAACCCCCGGGGAG. Its translation: CASRGQPQTPGE. The whole CDR3 reads CASRGQPQTPGELFF.